Listed here are 19 T cell receptor beta chains from one sample, sequenced in a study of cytomegalovirus exposure and HLA in healthy donors. The PCR contained 60 Vbeta and 13 Jbeta primers. Sequenced by immunoSEQ multiplex PCR; TCRdb stores in-frame clones only, minus some. The table lists around 220,000 clones, around 83% of them singletons. The material sequenced was PBMCs. These receptors all stem from a girl aged 5-17 years in good health and CMV-seronegative.

The genes are TRBV19 and TRBJ1-5; 7 bases fit TRBD1. The germline CDR1 and CDR2 sequences are LNHDA and SQIVND (reference sequence). V lost 5 bases, J lost 2 bases, and 9 bases stayed unmatched. The CDR3 has 16 residues. CDR3 coding DNA: TGTGCCAGTAGTCGAGACAGGGTATTGGGCAATCAGCCCCAGCATTTT. It yields the protein CASSRDRVLGNQPQHF.

The gene calls are TRBV7-9 and TRBJ2-3; a possible D gene is TRBD1 (5 bases). The V and J ends lost 7 bases and 0 bases respectively, with 23 bases between them. Looked up from germline, CDR1 is SEHNR and CDR2 is FQNEAQ (reference sequence). The CDR3 has 18 residues. Here the CDR3 DNA reads TGTGCCAGCAAACACCAAGAAGAACAGGCTTCTAGCACAGATACGCAGTATTTT. It specifies CASKHQEEQASSTDTQYF.

The chain combines TRBV11-2 with TRBJ1-1; 12 bases are shared with TRBD1. Germline V lookup: CDR1 SGHAT, CDR2 FQNNGV. The V and J ends lost 1 base and 0 bases, in that order; junction bases with no gene match: 9. CDR3 length: 19 amino acids. The CDR3 nucleotides read TGTGCCAGCAGCTTAGGGGGCGGGACAGGGGGCCCTATGAACACTGAAGCTTTCTTT. This encodes CASSLGGGTGGPMNTEAFF.

The rearrangement links TRBV5-4 to TRBJ2-7; 8 bases line up with TRBD2. CDR1 SGHNT and CDR2 YYREEE come from the germline V gene (reference sequence). V trimming: 0 bases; J trimming: 5 bases; junction bases outside the gene matches: 7. The CDR3 sequence is 15 residues long. The CDR3 loop is CASSLGGAGEDEQYF. CDR3 coding DNA: TGTGCCAGCAGCTTGGGGGGAGCGGGGGAGGACGAGCAGTACTTC.

This clone has more than one count but fewer than ten. The chain is built from TRBV6-1 and TRBJ2-6; 8 bases are shared with TRBD1. Germline lookup yields CDR1 MNHNS and CDR2 SASEGT. This CDR3 is built from 16 residues. With 4 bases clipped from V and 3 bases from J, the junction kept 5 bases outside the gene matches. The CDR3 sequence: CASSVDRASGANVLTF. Written as DNA, the CDR3 is TGTGCCAGCAGTGTGGACAGGGCAAGTGGGGCCAACGTCCTGACTTTC.

This chain uses TRBV6-5 with TRBJ1-2; 7 nucleotides align to TRBD1. The CDR3 is made up of 14 amino acids. With 5 bases clipped from V and 0 bases from J, the junction kept 3 bases outside the gene matches. CDR1 MNHEY and CDR2 SVGAGI come from the germline V gene. The CDR3 sequence: CASSRQGSNYGYTF. The CDR3 bases are TGTGCCAGCAGTCGACAGGGTTCTAACTATGGCTACACCTTC.

The chain uses TRBV7-9 and TRBJ1-5, with D unclear. Germline CDR1 SEHNR, CDR2 FQNEAQ (reference sequence). The germline V and J ends were trimmed by 5 bases and 0 bases, with 8 bases remaining between them. The CDR3 spans 14 residues. CDR3 bases: TGTGCCAGCAGCACAAGTTTTAGCAATCAGCCCCAGCATTTT. Amino acids: CASSTSFSNQPQHF.

The table lists this clone with a count of one. This chain uses TRBV19 with TRBJ2-5, with 11 bases matching TRBD1. The germline CDR1 and CDR2 sequences are LNHDA and SQIVND (reference sequence). The CDR3 covers 17 residues. J was trimmed by 7 bases and V by 0 bases; bases with no gene match: 10. This CDR3 is CASSIDPKGQGVGTQYF. CDR3 DNA: TGTGCCAGTAGTATAGATCCCAAGGGACAGGGGGTAGGGACCCAGTACTTC.

CDR3 nucleotides: TGTGCCAGCGAGACAGGGGGCCCTATCGCCCTCCACTTT. This translates into CASETGGPIALHF. The J gene is TRBJ1-6, the V gene TRBV28; the match to TRBD1 covers 10 bases. CDR1 is MDHEN and CDR2 is SYDVKM in the germline V gene. J lost 14 bases, V lost 8 bases, and 9 bases had no gene match. This CDR3 comprises 13 residues.

The chain links TRBV5-1 to TRBJ1-2; TRBD1 aligns across 8 bases. CDR1 is SGHRS, CDR2 YFSETQ, per germline. This CDR3 contains 18 residues. Germline trimming cut 1 base from V and 6 bases from J; bases unmatched to any gene: 17. CDR3 region: CASSLWPRTGREGDGYTF. The CDR3 coding sequence is TGCGCCAGCAGCTTGTGGCCCCGGACAGGGCGGGAAGGTGATGGCTACACCTTC. Full variable domain (remainder filled in from reference TRBV5-1 and TRBJ1-2): KAGVTQTPRYLIKTRGQQVTLSCSPISGHRSVSWYQQTPGQGLQFLFEYFSETQRNKGNFPGRFSGRQFSNSRSEMNVSTLELGDSALYLCASSLWPRTGREGDGYTFGSGTRLTVV.

The chain links TRBV27 to TRBJ1-2; a weak D match, TRBD1 (6 bases). This CDR3 has 17 residues. Germline assignment: CDR1 MNHEY and CDR2 SMNVEV (reference sequence). Trimming took off 0 bases at V and 4 bases at J, with 18 bases between the two ends. The CDR3 DNA reads as TGTGCCAGCAGTTTATCGACAGGTACGGCCTTCCGCTATGGCTACACCTTC. It translates to CASSLSTGTAFRYGYTF.

The gene calls are TRBV29-1 and TRBJ2-3; D possibly corresponds to TRBD2 (6 bases). V lost 4 bases to trimming and J lost 1 base, with 15 bases between them. This CDR3 spans 15 amino acids. CDR1 is SQVTM, CDR2 ANQGSEA, per germline. The CDR3 loop reads CSVGLAGSRTDTQYF. For the CDR3, the DNA is TGCAGCGTTGGTCTCGCGGGAAGTCGCACAGATACGCAGTATTTT.

This chain links TRBV30 with TRBJ2-7, with 9 bases aligning to TRBD1. CDR3 length equals 11 residues. Germline V lookup: CDR1 GTSNPN, CDR2 SVGIG (reference sequence). V trimming: 3 bases; J trimming: 6 bases; junction bases outside the gene matches: 0. The CDR3 sequence: CAWRTGGEQYF. Written as DNA, the CDR3 is TGTGCCTGGAGGACAGGGGGCGAGCAGTACTTC.

The chain is built from TRBV30 and TRBJ2-3; no reliable D call. The CDR3 runs 11 residues. Per germline, CDR1 GTSNPN and CDR2 SVGIG (reference sequence). V lost 5 bases, J lost 2 bases, and 5 bases lay in between. The DNA for the CDR3 is TGTGCCTGGGGCCACACAGATACGCAGTATTTT. It encodes CAWGHTDTQYF.

This chain joins TRBV19 and TRBJ2-6; a weak D match, TRBD1 (6 bases). CDR3 length: 16 residues. Trimming took off 6 bases at V and 2 bases at J, with 14 bases between the two ends. The germline V gene encodes CDR1 LNHDA and CDR2 SQIVND (reference sequence). The CDR3 DNA sequence: TGTGCCAGTAGCATGAGACAGGTCCCTGGGGCCAACGTCCTGACTTTC. Translation gives CASSMRQVPGANVLTF.

The CDR3 bases are TGTGCCAGTAGCCCGAACAGGGTACCAGCCTCTGGAAACACCATATATTTT. Protein sequence: CASSPNRVPASGNTIYF. The chain carries TRBV19 and TRBJ1-3; tentative D call: TRBD1 (6 bases). CDR3 length: 17 amino acids. Trimming cost V 6 bases and J 0 bases, with 18 bases left between them. The V gene's germline CDR1 is LNHDA and CDR2 SQIVND (reference sequence).

The gene calls are TRBV7-2 and TRBJ2-3, with TRBD1 identical over 9 bases. Per germline, CDR1 SGHTA and CDR2 FQGNSA. Trimming at V came to 5 bases and at J to 0 bases, leaving 3 bases not matched to a gene. The CDR3 is 15 residues long. CDR3 nucleotides: TGTGCCAGCAGCATCGGACAGGGGAGCACAGATACGCAGTATTTT. Its translation: CASSIGQGSTDTQYF.

Here the CDR3 reads CASSALLAGGLTDTQYF. Written as DNA, the CDR3 is TGTGCCAGTAGTGCCCTACTAGCGGGGGGGCTCACAGATACGCAGTATTTT. The chain uses TRBV19 and TRBJ2-3, with 13 bases that match TRBD2. V trimming: 5 bases; J trimming: 2 bases; junction bases outside the gene matches: 7. CDR1 and CDR2 (germline): LNHDA, SQIVND (reference sequence). CDR3 size: 17 residues.

The chain employs TRBV19 and TRBJ1-2, with D unclear. V dropped 4 bases and J dropped 0 bases, with 9 bases sitting between them. CDR1 is LNHDA, CDR2 SQIVND, per germline (reference sequence). The length of the CDR3 is 14 residues. Here the CDR3 reads CASSSLDTNYGYTF. The CDR3, as DNA: TGTGCCAGTAGTAGCCTCGACACTAACTATGGCTACACCTTC.